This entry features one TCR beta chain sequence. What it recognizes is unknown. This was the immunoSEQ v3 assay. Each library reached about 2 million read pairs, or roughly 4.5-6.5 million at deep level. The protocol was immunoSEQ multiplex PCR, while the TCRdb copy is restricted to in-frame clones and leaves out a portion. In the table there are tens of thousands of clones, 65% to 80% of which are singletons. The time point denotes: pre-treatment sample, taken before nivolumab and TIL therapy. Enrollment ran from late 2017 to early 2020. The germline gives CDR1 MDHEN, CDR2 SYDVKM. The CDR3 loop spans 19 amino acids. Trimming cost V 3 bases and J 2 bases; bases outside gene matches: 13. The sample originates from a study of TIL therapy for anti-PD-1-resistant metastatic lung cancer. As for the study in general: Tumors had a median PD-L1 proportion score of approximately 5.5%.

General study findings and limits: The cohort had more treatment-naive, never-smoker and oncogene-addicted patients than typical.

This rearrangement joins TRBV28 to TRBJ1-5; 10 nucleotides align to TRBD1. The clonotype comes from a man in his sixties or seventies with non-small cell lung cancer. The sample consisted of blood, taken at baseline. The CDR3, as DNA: TGTGCCAGCAGTTTCCCCGGGACAGGGGACCGGTTGCGCAATCAGCCCCAGCATTTT. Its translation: CASSFPGTGDRLRNQPQHF.